This T cell receptor beta chain was identified during a study of blood T cell repertoires in COVID-19. Study context: Italy, Spain and the United States were the sources of the convalescent and acute COVID-19 samples. Sources were T cells, B-cell-depleted T cells, or PBMCs; the material itself was cDNA or gDNA.

Germline CDR1 is SGHAT and CDR2 is FQNNGV. The J segment lost 4 bases and the V segment lost 4 bases, leaving 10 bases of the junction unmatched. The CDR3 totals 17 residues. Study processing details: Researchers report that nucleated cell counts were estimated from reference gene primer amplification. Sequencing was performed with immunoSEQ multiplex PCR; in TCRdb, only in-frame clones are kept and a portion is missing. V, J and clone size were drawn from that table, and D and trimming were deduced from the DNA. This repertoire shows 150,000 to 200,000 clones, roughly 80% found once; its top ten account for 11%.

This sequence joins TRBV11-2 and TRBJ1-5, with 10 positions matching TRBD1. The sequenced sample was peripheral blood. The TCR originated in a man in his 70s with active or convalescent COVID-19. In nucleotides, the CDR3 is TGTGCCAGCAGCTCTTGGACAGGGGGATTGGGAAATCAGCCCCAGCATTTT. Protein sequence: CASSSWTGGLGNQPQHF. The full variable domain, with the rest looked up from reference TRBV11-2 and TRBJ1-5, is EAGVAQSPRYKIIEKRQSVAFWCNPISGHATLYWYQQILGQGPKLLIQFQNNGVVDDSQLPKDRFSAERLKGVDSTLKIQPAKLEDSAVYLCASSSWTGGLGNQPQHFGDGTRLSIL.